This TCR beta chain was sequenced for a study of patients and donors after allogeneic stem cell transplantation. TCRdb redid the calling of the RT-PCR reads with MiXCR, one entry per CDR3 protein. Found here are 65,000 to 80,000 distinct CDR3 sequences, about 30% of them singletons; the top ten hold about a quarter. This clonotype was detected only a few times. This CDR3 is built from 14 residues. V was clipped by 2 bases and J by 0 bases, with 7 bases between them. The receptor comes from a human donor who was either an allogeneic HSCT recipient or a stem cell or donor lymphocyte infusion donor (not recorded which). It is not recorded whose cells these are; they may come from a transplant donor. The sample taken for sequencing was blood, either unsorted or a sorted T cell fraction (not recorded which). The chain recombines TRBV12-3 or TRBV12-4 with TRBJ1-1; D remains ambiguous. CDR3 residues: CASSLRRMNTEAFF. Written as DNA, the CDR3 is TGTGCCAGCAGTTTACGACGGATGAACACTGAAGCTTTCTTT.